This TCR beta chain was captured by sequencing in a study of radiotherapy plus CTLA-4 blockade in lung cancer. As for the study in general: Disease control was seen in 31% of patients, objective responses in 18%. General study findings and limits: After radiotherapy and ipilimumab, tumor-derived clones expanded in peripheral blood. The authors reported that early blood T cell clone dynamics, with interferon-beta, best predicted response.

Note on this clone: Its antigen is currently unknown.

Per the germline V gene, CDR1 is LNHDA and CDR2 is SQIVND (reference sequence). The CDR3 is 13 amino acids. The germline V and J ends were trimmed by 4 bases and 8 bases, with 14 bases remaining between them. Ipilimumab CTLA-4 blockade and focal radiation were given to patients with chemo-refractory metastatic non-small-cell lung cancer. Repertoires were generated with immunoSEQ multiplex PCR, while TCRdb's copy carries only in-frame clones and drops some. Among tens of thousands of clones, 78% were seen once, and the ten largest hold less than 4%. The origin of this receptor is a human donor with non-small cell lung cancer who had a partial response to radiotherapy plus ipilimumab. Some clones in this sample may be carry-over from other donors' samples. V and J are TRBV19 and TRBJ1-1; no reliable D call. The sample here was peripheral blood, taken from a patient treated with radiotherapy plus ipilimumab. The CDR3 DNA is TGTGCCAGTAGTACCTCCGTTGAGGGAGAAGCTTTCTTT. This codes for CASSTSVEGEAFF.